This record covers a single T cell receptor beta chain. Its cognate antigen is unknown. This sample is part of a study of identical twins. Study findings and constraints: Sharing of beta out-of-frame sequences by twins showed a weaker excess.

The V gene end was trimmed by 4 bases and the J gene end by 4 bases; junction bases not matched to a gene: 7. This CDR3 has 16 amino acids. Germline CDR1 reads SGHTA; CDR2 reads FQGTGA. One entry per CDR3 protein results from TCRdb running MiXCR on the 5' RACE reads. The sample comprises some 330,000 distinct CDR3 sequences, approximately 8.8% of which are singletons, and roughly 9% rests with the top ten. The chain has TRBV7-3 and TRBJ2-1, with TRBD2 matching over 10 bases. Sequencing was carried out using naive T cells sorted from blood. The clonotype originates from a woman aged 45-65 years in good health. Here the CDR3 reads CASSSSGTSAYNEQFF. The DNA of the CDR3 is TGTGCCAGCAGCTCGTCCGGGACTAGCGCATACAATGAGCAGTTCTTC.